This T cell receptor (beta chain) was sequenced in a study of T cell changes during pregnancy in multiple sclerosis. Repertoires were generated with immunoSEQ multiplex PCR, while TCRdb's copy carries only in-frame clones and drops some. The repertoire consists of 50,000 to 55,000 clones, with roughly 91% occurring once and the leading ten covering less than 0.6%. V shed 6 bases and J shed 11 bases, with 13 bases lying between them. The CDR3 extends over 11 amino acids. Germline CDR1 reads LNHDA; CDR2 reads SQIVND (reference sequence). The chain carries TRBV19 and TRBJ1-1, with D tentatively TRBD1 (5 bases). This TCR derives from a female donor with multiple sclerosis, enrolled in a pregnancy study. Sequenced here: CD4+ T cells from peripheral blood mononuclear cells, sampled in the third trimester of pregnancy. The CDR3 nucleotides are TGTGCCAGTAGCCCCGGGGGGTCTGCTTTCTTT. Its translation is CASSPGGSAFF.